This is a list of T cell receptor beta chains from one sample in a study of cytomegalovirus exposure and HLA in healthy donors. TCRdb's table, derived via immunoSEQ multiplex PCR, lists solely in-frame clones and lacks some. The repertoire holds some 200,000 clones, approximately 78% seen once, with less than 3% in the top ten. The material sequenced was PBMCs. These receptors came from a woman aged 40 to 50 in good health and CMV-seronegative. CDR3s include the opening cysteine and the closing phenylalanine or tryptophan. D genes are given only for firm matches. Clone size, where shown, is once, few, many, or a class for clones that have expanded.

CDR3nt	CDR3aa	abundance	d_gene	v_gene	j_gene
TGTGCCAGCAGTTCTAGCGGGAGCACAGATACGCAGTATTTT	CASSSSGSTDTQYF	.	TRBD2	TRBV6-5	TRBJ2-3
TGTGCCAGCAGCTCCGGGACAGGGAACTATGGCTACACCTTC	CASSSGTGNYGYTF	.	TRBD1	TRBV13	TRBJ1-2
TGTGCCAGCAGTCCATTTAGAAGGGGGCTGGAGAACACTGAAGCTTTCTTT	CASSPFRRGLENTEAFF	.	TRBD1	TRBV27	TRBJ1-1
TGCGCCAGCAGTGAGCCCTTGTATTATACGCAGTATTTT	CASSEPLYYTQYF	.	.	TRBV10-2	TRBJ2-3
TGTGCCAGCAGCGTAGGTACGGGAGCGAACACCGGGGAGCTGTTTTTT	CASSVGTGANTGELFF	.	.	TRBV9	TRBJ2-2
TGTGCCAGCAGTGAGCGGGAGGTGAACGAGCAGTACTTC	CASSEREVNEQYF	.	TRBD2	TRBV6-1	TRBJ2-7
TGTGCCAGCAGCACCGGACAGGGGCCTTATAGCAATCAGCCCCAGCATTTT	CASSTGQGPYSNQPQHF	once	TRBD1	TRBV5-8	TRBJ1-5
TGTGCCTGCCCGGGTCGCGGATTCACCGGGGAGCTGTTTTTT	CACPGRGFTGELFF	.	.	TRBV30	TRBJ2-2
TGTGCCAGCAGTTTATCAGTCACTAGCGGATACAATGAGCAGTTCTTC	CASSLSVTSGYNEQFF	.	TRBD2	TRBV27	TRBJ2-1
TGTGCCAGCAGCCTGACAGGGGTGACGAATCAGCCCCAGCATTTT	CASSLTGVTNQPQHF	once	TRBD1	TRBV7-2	TRBJ1-5
TGTGCCAGCAGTTGGGGACAGGGGGGCTATGGCTACACCTTC	CASSWGQGGYGYTF	.	TRBD1	TRBV27	TRBJ1-2
TGTGCCAGCAGCTTGTCGGTCCTAGCGGGAGCAGAGGAGCAGTTCTTC	CASSLSVLAGAEEQFF	.	TRBD2	TRBV5-4	TRBJ2-1
TGTGCCAGCTACAATGCCGTCGGGACTAGCGGGACCACCAGGAACACCGGGGAGCTGTTTTTT	CASYNAVGTSGTTRNTGELFF	.	TRBD2	TRBV19	TRBJ2-2
TGCGCCAGCAGCCGGGACAGGGGGCGTGGGAACACTGAAGCTTTCTTT	CASSRDRGRGNTEAFF	.	TRBD1	TRBV5-1	TRBJ1-1
TGCGCCAGCACCGTAGGGGGGGCTAACACCGGGGAGCTGTTTTTT	CASTVGGANTGELFF	few	.	TRBV5-1	TRBJ2-2
TGTGCCAGCGGCGGGCGCTACTCTGGGGCCAACGTCCTGACTTTC	CASGGRYSGANVLTF	.	.	TRBV27	TRBJ2-6
TGTGCCAGCAGCCGTGGGGAGTCTTTTGCCTATGGCTACACCTTC	CASSRGESFAYGYTF	.	.	TRBV5-5	TRBJ1-2
TGTGCCAGCAGCTTAAGCTGGGAGACCCAGTACTTC	CASSLSWETQYF	.	.	TRBV7-2	TRBJ2-5
TGTGCCAGCAGTTTGGCCCCCCGCGGGGGTCTATGGAACTATGGCTACACCTTC	CASSLAPRGGLWNYGYTF	.	.	TRBV28	TRBJ1-2
TGTGCCTGGAGCGCAGGGGGTCAGCCCCAGCATTTT	CAWSAGGQPQHF	few	TRBD1	TRBV30	TRBJ1-5
TGTGCCAGCCTGCGACTAGAACGTTTGAAGTTCTTC	CASLRLERLKFF	few	.	TRBV2	TRBJ2-1
TGTGCCAGTAAGGACAGGAGATACTCTGGGGCCAACGTCCTGACTTTC	CASKDRRYSGANVLTF	.	TRBD1	TRBV19	TRBJ2-6
TGTGCCAGCAGCCAGGGCCTCAATCAGCCCCAGCATTTT	CASSQGLNQPQHF	.	.	TRBV2	TRBJ1-5
TGTGCCAGCAGCTGGGCAAGAGCTAACTATGGCTACACCTTC	CASSWARANYGYTF	.	.	TRBV7-9	TRBJ1-2
TGTGCCAGCAGCGTCCCAAGCACAGATACGCAGTATTTT	CASSVPSTDTQYF	.	.	TRBV9	TRBJ2-3
TGTGCCAGCAGCTTCAGGGGGAGCGCCTACAATGAGCAGTTCTTC	CASSFRGSAYNEQFF	.	TRBD1	TRBV7-9	TRBJ2-1
TGTGCCAGCAGCCGAAATGGACAGGGGGCTAAAGAGACCCAGTACTTC	CASSRNGQGAKETQYF	.	TRBD1	TRBV7-2	TRBJ2-5